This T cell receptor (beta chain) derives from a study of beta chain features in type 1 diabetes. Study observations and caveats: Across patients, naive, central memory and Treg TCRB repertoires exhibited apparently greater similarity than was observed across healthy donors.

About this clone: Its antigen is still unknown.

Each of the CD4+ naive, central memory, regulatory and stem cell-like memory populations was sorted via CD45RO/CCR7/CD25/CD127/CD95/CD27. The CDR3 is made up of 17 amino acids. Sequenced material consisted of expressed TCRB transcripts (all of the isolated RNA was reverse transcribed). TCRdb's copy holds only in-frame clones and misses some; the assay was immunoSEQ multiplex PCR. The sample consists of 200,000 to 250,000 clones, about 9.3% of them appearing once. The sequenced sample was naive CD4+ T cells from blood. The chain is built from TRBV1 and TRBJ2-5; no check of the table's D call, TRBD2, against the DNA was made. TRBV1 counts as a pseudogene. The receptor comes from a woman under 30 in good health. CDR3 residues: CTSSHFIPGLPRETQYF. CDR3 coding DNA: TGCACCAGCAGCCACTTTATCCCGGGACTCCCGAGGGAGACCCAGTACTTC.